The T cell receptor beta chain described here comes from a study of T cell repertoires in cytomegalovirus infection (dated by TCRdb to the late 2010s). Turning to the overall study: Alongside well-studied HLA-B-restricted epitopes, the peptide stimulations were aimed at recently identified HLA-C-restricted CMV epitopes, whose presentation resists viral immunomodulation. The HLA type of each donor mattered for the analysis, because public TCR beta signatures pointed to carriage of CMV infection along with the matching HLA type. Points the paper makes about the study in general: Carriers of CMV infection plus the relevant HLA type were discriminated by the cumulative frequency of public TCR beta family members in the study cohort and in an independent roughly 350-donor cohort. The ex vivo response was dominated by HLA-C-restricted CMV-specific TCR beta clonotypes, which also provided the single most frequent clonotype in two of eight donors.

The intended sense of this specimen's treatment or condition label: in vitro stimulation with specific CMV peptide epitopes to enrich CMV-specific T cells. The germline V gene (reference sequence) yields LNHDA for CDR1 and SQIVND for CDR2. Between the V and J ends, shortened by 7 bases and 4 bases respectively, the junction contains 13 bases. The CDR3 goes from the cysteine to the phenylalanine over 13 residues. The DNA shown is the 39-base CDR3, in frame from base 1. Sequencing used an Illumina HiSeq 1500. TCRdb itself trimmed the public reads at Q25 with fastp, ran MiXCR and retained productive beta chains. Duplicate CDR3 protein sequences are folded into a single record with the most common DNA and genes. The sample profile shows around 800,000 distinct CDR3 sequences; over 25% of them were found once. Around 11% of the sample goes to the ten largest clones. Note on this clonotype: The antigen it recognizes is unknown. Qualities for individual bases were not recorded, and no much larger clone is one base off.

This specimen consisted of cultured CD8+ T cells from PBMCs, obtained from culture after CMV antigen stimulation. Rearrangement joined TRBV19 to TRBJ2-5; no D segment can be confidently identified. The sequence was obtained from a human donor in good health (CMV status not recorded). Some clones in this sample may be carry-over from other donors' samples. The CDR3 in this case is CASTTEWGETQYF. The DNA is as follows: TGTGCCAGTACCACAGAATGGGGAGAGACCCAGTACTTC.